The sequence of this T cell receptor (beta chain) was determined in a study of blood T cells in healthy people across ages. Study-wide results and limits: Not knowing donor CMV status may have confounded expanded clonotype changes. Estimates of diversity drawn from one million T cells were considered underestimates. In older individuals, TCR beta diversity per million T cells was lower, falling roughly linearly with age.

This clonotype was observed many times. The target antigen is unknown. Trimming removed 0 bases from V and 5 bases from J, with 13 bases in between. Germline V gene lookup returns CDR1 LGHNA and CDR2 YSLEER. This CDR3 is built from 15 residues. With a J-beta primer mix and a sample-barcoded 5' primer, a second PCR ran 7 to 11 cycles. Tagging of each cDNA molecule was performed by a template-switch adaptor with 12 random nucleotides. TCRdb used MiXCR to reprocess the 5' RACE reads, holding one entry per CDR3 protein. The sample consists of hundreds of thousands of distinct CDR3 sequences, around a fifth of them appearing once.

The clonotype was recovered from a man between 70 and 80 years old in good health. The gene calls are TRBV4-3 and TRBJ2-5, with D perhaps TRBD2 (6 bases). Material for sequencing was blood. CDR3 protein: CASSQDSGGGETQYF. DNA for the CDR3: TGCGCCAGCAGCCAAGATAGCGGAGGAGGGGAGACCCAGTACTTC.